This T cell receptor (beta chain) was identified during a study of beta chain features in type 1 diabetes. Since all of the isolated RNA was reverse transcribed, expressed TCRB transcripts were what got sequenced. Sequenced by immunoSEQ multiplex PCR; TCRdb stores in-frame clones only, minus some. The table lists about 150,000 clones, 10% of them singletons. On this clone itself: Its antigen remains unidentified.

Sorted CD4+ subsets: naive, central memory, regulatory, stem cell-like memory (CD45RO/CCR7/CD25/CD127/CD95/CD27 panel). Germline values: CDR1 SGHTA, CDR2 FQGTGA. CDR3 length equals 16 residues. Deletions cut 3 bases from V and 1 base from J, with 12 bases between. Study observations and caveats: The question left open here concerned HLA type influencing TCRB rearrangement. Type 1 diabetes patients had VDJ junctions that carried fewer insertions and more deletions. In every one of the four CD4+ subsets, TCRB CDR3s were moderately but significantly shorter in Type 1 diabetes patients.

The TCR originated in a man between 18 and 35 years old in good health. The sequenced material came from naive CD4+ T cells from blood. The chain is built from TRBV7-3 and TRBJ2-2; D ambiguous. Here the CDR3 reads CASSLAEAVNTGELFF. The CDR3 bases are TGTGCCAGCAGCTTGGCTGAGGCGGTGAACACCGGGGAGCTGTTTTTT.